This T cell receptor (beta chain) is from a study of blood T cell repertoires in COVID-19. The overall study: Samples representing acute and convalescent COVID-19 were sourced from the United States, Italy and Spain. T cells, B-cell-depleted T cells, or PBMCs supplied cDNA or gDNA.

Unmatched junction bases numbered 6, after V lost 2 bases and J lost 5 bases. Germline lookup yields CDR1 SGHTA and CDR2 FQGNSA. CDR3 length: 15 residues. Original data processing: Amplification from reference gene primers served as the basis for estimated nucleated cell counts. Assay used: immunoSEQ multiplex PCR; TCRdb lists only in-frame clones, some missing. Clonal size and the V and J genes are those of that table, whereas D and trimming came from the DNA. Found here are about 180,000 clones, 90% to 95% of them singletons; the top ten hold approximately 0.5%. The TCR comes from a man aged 45-60 years with acute or convalescent COVID-19. The rearrangement links TRBV7-2 to TRBJ2-5; 9 bases line up with TRBD1. Sample: peripheral blood. The DNA for the CDR3 is TGTGCCAGCAGCTTACGGACAGGGGCCAGGGAGACCCAGTACTTC. The encoded protein is CASSLRTGARETQYF.